The 4 T cell receptor beta chains given below trace back to one sample, sequenced in a study of blood T cells in healthy people across ages. Alongside a J-beta primer mix, a sample-barcoded 5' primer served in a second PCR lasting about 7 to 12 cycles. MiXCR, run by TCRdb on the 5' RACE reads, gives a single entry per CDR3 protein. The table shows roughly 2 million distinct CDR3 sequences, with approximately 50% occurring only once. Sequencing was performed on blood. These receptors were collected from a woman aged 40 to 50 in good health.

This clonotype was observed a handful of times. The rearrangement joins TRBV27 to TRBJ2-5; 7 bases match TRBD1. The CDR3 extends over 18 amino acids. Germline trimming cut 4 bases from V and 0 bases from J; bases unmatched to any gene: 14. Germline V gene lookup returns CDR1 MNHEY and CDR2 SMNVEV (reference sequence). The DNA of the CDR3 is TGTGCCAGCAGTTCCCGACAGGGTGCGGGTGACCACCAAGAGACCCAGTACTTC. As protein: CASSSRQGAGDHQETQYF.

The V and J genes are TRBV6-2 or TRBV6-3 and TRBJ1-3, with TRBD1 matching over 8 bases. V lost 6 bases, J lost 4 bases, and 11 bases stayed unmatched. The CDR3 runs to 16 residues. Germline V gene data show CDR1 as MNHEY and CDR2 as SVGEGT. This chain's CDR3 is CASSLRGTGRGNTIYF. The CDR3 region has the DNA TGTGCCAGCAGCCTCCGCGGGACAGGACGGGGAAACACCATATATTTT.

The chain uses TRBV6-5 and TRBJ2-3, with TRBD2 identical over 8 bases. V shed 0 bases, J shed 2 bases, and the junction held 4 bases outside the gene matches. Germline CDR1 MNHEY, CDR2 SVGAGI. The CDR3 has 16 residues. CDR3 DNA sequence: TGTGCCAGCAGTTACTCAGCGGGGGTTGACACAGATACGCAGTATTTT. Protein product: CASSYSAGVDTDTQYF.

This chain links TRBV24-1 with TRBJ2-6; 9 bases align to TRBD1. V lost 3 bases, J lost 0 bases, and 5 bases stayed unmatched. The CDR3 consists of 18 residues. The germline gives CDR1 KGHDR, CDR2 SFDVKD. DNA of the CDR3: TGTGCCACCAGTGATAGGGACAGGGCTCTCTCTGGGGCCAACGTCCTGACTTTC. It specifies CATSDRDRALSGANVLTF.